What follows are 5 T cell receptor beta chains derived from one specimen sequenced in a study of CD8 T cells in Susac syndrome. A quantity of about 0.45 to 1 ug RNA underwent reverse transcription using random hexamers. TCRdb reanalysed the immunoSEQ multiplex PCR reads using MiXCR and keeps one entry per CDR3 protein. The table records roughly 80,000 distinct CDR3 sequences, approximately 94% of them present only once. The sample taken for sequencing was CD8+ T cells from PBMCs. The receptors shown here come from a human donor in good health.

The V gene is TRBV5-4, the J gene TRBJ2-7, with a weak D call TRBD1 (7 bases). In germline, CDR1 is SGHNT, CDR2 YYREEE (reference sequence). Trimming took off 10 bases at V and 1 base at J, with 12 bases between the two ends. The CDR3 sequence is 12 residues long. CDR3 bases: TGTGCCGTGCGGGACAGTTCCTACGAGCAGTACTTC. This encodes CAVRDSSYEQYF.

The chain links TRBV4-1 to TRBJ2-3; weak D call: TRBD2 (5 bases). V shed 4 bases and J shed 6 bases, with 11 bases lying between them. The germline gives CDR1 MGHRA, CDR2 YSYEKL. CDR3 length equals 13 residues. The CDR3 DNA is TGCGCCAGCAGCCCCGCCGGGGAGGATACGCAGTATTTT. Translated, it gives CASSPAGEDTQYF.

The chain couples TRBV28 to TRBJ2-1, with TRBD1 identical over 9 bases. Trimming removed 5 bases from V and 8 bases from J; junction bases left unmatched: 10. The CDR3 spans 15 residues. Germline V gene sequence: CDR1 MDHEN, CDR2 SYDVKM. The CDR3 DNA follows: TGTGCCAGCAGTCGGGGGACAGGGAGGAAGGATGAGCAGTTCTTC. This encodes CASSRGTGRKDEQFF.

This clonotype was recorded a few times. The V gene is TRBV12-3 or TRBV12-4, the J gene TRBJ1-5; D may be TRBD1 (5 bases). Trimming left V 1 base short and J 7 bases short, with 8 bases between. The CDR3 runs to 13 residues. CDR3 coding DNA: TGTGCCAGCAGTTTAGGTGGGGCCCAGCCCCAGCATTTT. Amino acid sequence: CASSLGGAQPQHF.

V gene TRBV15 combines with J gene TRBJ2-6, with a weak D call TRBD1 (6 bases). The CDR3 has 17 amino acids. V shed 1 base and J shed 1 base, with 11 bases lying between them. Germline-derived CDR1 and CDR2 are LNHNV and YYDKDF (reference sequence). The CDR3 DNA follows: TGTGCCACCAGCAGAGCCGACAGGCAGTCTGGGGCCAACGTCCTGACTTTC. This sequence encodes CATSRADRQSGANVLTF.